This T cell receptor beta chain was sequenced for a study of T cell changes during pregnancy in multiple sclerosis. V gave up 2 bases and J gave up 8 bases, with 16 bases separating them. The germline CDR1 and CDR2 sequences are SGHVS and FNYEAQ. The CDR3 is made up of 15 amino acids. Libraries were prepared by immunoSEQ multiplex PCR; TCRdb keeps only in-frame clonotypes and omits some of them. Of around 39,000 clones detected, about 88% appear once; the ten largest clones hold around 4.1%. This clone was observed a single time. This TCR was recovered from a female donor with multiple sclerosis, enrolled in a pregnancy study. This sequence joins TRBV7-6 and TRBJ2-1; possible D gene TRBD1, 8 bases. Here the sequenced sample was CD8+ T cells from peripheral blood mononuclear cells, taken in the first trimester of pregnancy. The CDR3: CASSLTGGASDEQFF. The DNA for the CDR3 is TGTGCCAGCAGCTTAACAGGGGGGGCTTCGGATGAGCAGTTCTTC.